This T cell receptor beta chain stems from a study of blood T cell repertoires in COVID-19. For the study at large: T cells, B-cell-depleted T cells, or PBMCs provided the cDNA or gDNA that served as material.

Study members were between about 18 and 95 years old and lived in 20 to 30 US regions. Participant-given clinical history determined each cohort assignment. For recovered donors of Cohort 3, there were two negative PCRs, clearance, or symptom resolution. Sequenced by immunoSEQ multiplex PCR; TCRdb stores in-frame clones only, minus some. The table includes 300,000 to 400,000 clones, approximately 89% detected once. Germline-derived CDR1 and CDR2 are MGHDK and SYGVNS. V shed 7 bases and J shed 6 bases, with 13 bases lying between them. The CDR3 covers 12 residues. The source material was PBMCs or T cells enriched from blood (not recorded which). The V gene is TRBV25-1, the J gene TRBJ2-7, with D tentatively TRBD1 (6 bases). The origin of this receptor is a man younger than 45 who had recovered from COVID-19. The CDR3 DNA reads TGTGCCAGCAAGACAGGTCCAGGCGAGCAGTACTTC. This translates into CASKTGPGEQYF.